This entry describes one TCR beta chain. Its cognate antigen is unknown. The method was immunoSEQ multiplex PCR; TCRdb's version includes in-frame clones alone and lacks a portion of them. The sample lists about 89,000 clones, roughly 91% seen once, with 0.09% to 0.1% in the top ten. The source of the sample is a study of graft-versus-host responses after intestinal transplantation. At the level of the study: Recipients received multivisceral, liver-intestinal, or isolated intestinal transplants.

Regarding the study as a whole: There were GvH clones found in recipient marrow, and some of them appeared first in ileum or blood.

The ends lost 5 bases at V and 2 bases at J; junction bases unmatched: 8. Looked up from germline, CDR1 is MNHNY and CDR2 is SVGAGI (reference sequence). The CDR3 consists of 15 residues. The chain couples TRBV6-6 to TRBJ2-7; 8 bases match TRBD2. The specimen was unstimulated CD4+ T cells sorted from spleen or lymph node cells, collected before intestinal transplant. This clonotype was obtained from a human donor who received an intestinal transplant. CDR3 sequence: CASSGAHGGAYEQYF. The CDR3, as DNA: TGTGCCAGCAGTGGGGCCCACGGGGGGGCCTACGAGCAGTACTTC.